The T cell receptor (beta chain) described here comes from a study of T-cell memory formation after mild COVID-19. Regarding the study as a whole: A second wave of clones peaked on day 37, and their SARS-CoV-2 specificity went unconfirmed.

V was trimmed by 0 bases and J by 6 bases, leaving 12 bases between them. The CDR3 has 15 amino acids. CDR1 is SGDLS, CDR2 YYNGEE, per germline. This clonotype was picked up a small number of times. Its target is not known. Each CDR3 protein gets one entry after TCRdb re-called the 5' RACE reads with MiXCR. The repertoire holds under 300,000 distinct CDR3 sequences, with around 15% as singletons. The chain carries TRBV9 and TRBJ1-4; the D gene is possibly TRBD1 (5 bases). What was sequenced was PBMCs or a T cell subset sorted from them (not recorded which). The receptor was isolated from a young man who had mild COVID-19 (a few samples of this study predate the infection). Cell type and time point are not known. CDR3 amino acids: CASSVGGRGDEKLFF. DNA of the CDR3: TGTGCCAGCAGCGTAGGGGGACGAGGGGATGAAAAACTGTTTTTT.